This T cell receptor beta chain was found in a study of early T cells in non-severe SARS-CoV-2 infection. Study details: Sequencing used unsorted whole-blood bulk RNA, so chains lack pairing.

In regard to this clonotype: No antigen is known for it.

Unique molecular identifiers were attached to individual cDNA molecules. Using its own MiXCR run on the 5' RACE reads, TCRdb lists one record per CDR3 protein. The table has some 45,000 distinct CDR3 sequences, around 10% seen once. Study results and limitations: There was a bias toward anti-spike CD8 responses in VDJdb matching, which missed private and CD4 specificities.

V lost 5 bases and J 6 bases, leaving 10 bases between the germline ends. Germline values: CDR1 SGHVS, CDR2 FQNEAQ. This CDR3 is built from 12 residues. The source was whole blood, collected at baseline. This TCR was sampled from an adult who was a healthcare worker with PCR-confirmed SARS-CoV-2 infection or an uninfected control (not recorded which). The chain combines TRBV7-8 with TRBJ1-1, with D uncertain. The CDR3 DNA reads TGTGCCAGCAGCGACGAGGTCCCTGAAGCTTTCTTT. Its translation: CASSDEVPEAFF.